One and the same sample provided the 29 T cell receptor beta chains below, sequenced in a study of blood T cell repertoires in COVID-19. The table came from immunoSEQ multiplex PCR; TCRdb's copy has only in-frame clones and leaves some out. The sample has roughly 200,000 clones, 70% to 80% seen once. Sequencing was carried out using peripheral blood. The receptors were sampled from a woman in her fifties or sixties with active or convalescent COVID-19.

V gene TRBV6-2 or TRBV6-3 combines with J gene TRBJ2-1; 9 bases agree with TRBD2. J lost 8 bases, V lost 6 bases, and 11 bases had no gene match. The germline V gene encodes CDR1 MNHEY and CDR2 SVGEGT. The CDR3 contains 15 residues. The CDR3 sequence is CASSDGLARLDEQFF. The CDR3 region has the DNA TGTGCCAGCAGCGACGGACTAGCGCGTTTGGATGAGCAGTTCTTC.

The J gene is TRBJ2-3, the V gene TRBV9; 10 bases align to TRBD2. J lost 6 bases, V lost 2 bases, and 3 bases had no gene match. Per the germline V gene, CDR1 is SGDLS and CDR2 is YYNGEE. The CDR3 sequence is 14 residues long. This CDR3 is CASSVGLAVDTQYF. The CDR3 DNA sequence: TGTGCCAGCAGCGTTGGACTAGCGGTTGATACGCAGTATTTT.

The chain is built from TRBV28 and TRBJ2-2, with 8 positions matching TRBD2. The CDR3 sequence is 17 residues long. Germline V CDR1 and CDR2: MDHEN, SYDVKM. The trim removed 7 bases at V and 0 bases at J, leaving 10 bases unmatched. The DNA for the CDR3 is TGTGCCAGCAAAGCCCCGGGAGGGTTCGCGAACACCGGGGAGCTGTTTTTT. It specifies CASKAPGGFANTGELFF.

This clone was counted only a few times. The chain uses TRBV6-5 and TRBJ1-1; D is unclear. In germline, CDR1 is MNHEY, CDR2 SVGAGI. The CDR3 is 13 amino acids. Trimming shortened V by 2 bases and J by 5 bases, and 9 bases separated the two germline ends. This chain's CDR3 is CASSYGRRTEAFF. Here the CDR3 DNA reads TGTGCCAGCAGTTACGGGCGAAGGACTGAAGCTTTCTTT.

This clone was found once. The chain employs TRBV3-1 (or the pseudogene TRBV3-2) and TRBJ1-1, with D possibly being TRBD1 (5 bases). Germline loops: CDR1 LGHDT, CDR2 YNNKEL (reference sequence). This CDR3 is 14 amino acids long. Trimming shortened V by 4 bases and J by 7 bases, and 16 bases separated the two germline ends. The CDR3 DNA is TGTGCCAGCAGCCTGGGACTGGGAACAGGTGAAGCTTTCTTT. This sequence encodes CASSLGLGTGEAFF.

This clone was found once. The chain carries TRBV30 and TRBJ1-2; TRBD1 matches 9 bases. This CDR3 is built from 12 residues. The ends lost 2 bases at V and 7 bases at J; junction bases unmatched: 2. Germline CDR1 GTSNPN, CDR2 SVGIG (reference sequence). The CDR3 is CAWSNRGLGYTF. The CDR3 DNA follows: TGTGCCTGGAGTAACAGGGGGCTTGGCTACACCTTC. Supplemented by reference TRBV30 and TRBJ1-2, the full variable domain reads SQTIHQWPATLVQPVGSPLSLECTVEGTSNPNLYWYRQAAGRGLQLLFYSVGIGQISSEVPQNLSASRPQDRQFILSSKKLLLSDSGFYLCAWSNRGLGYTFGSGTRLTVV.

As DNA, the CDR3 is TGTGCCAGCAGTTTAAAGGGGAATGGCTACACCTTC. Protein: CASSLKGNGYTF. The rearrangement links TRBV28 to TRBJ1-2; D possibly corresponds to TRBD1 (5 bases). There are 12 residues in the CDR3. Trimming took 2 bases from V and 6 from J, leaving 7 bases between them. Germline loops: CDR1 MDHEN, CDR2 SYDVKM.

V usage is TRBV5-1 and J usage is TRBJ1-1, with 8 bases identical to TRBD1. The length of the CDR3 is 17 residues. V dropped 6 bases and J dropped 10; count of bases not matched to a gene: 23. From germline, CDR1 is SGHRS and CDR2 YFSETQ. For the CDR3, the DNA is TGCGCCAGCATGGAGGGGTTCGCTCAGGGGGCTGGTCGGGGAGCTTTCTTT. Residues: CASMEGFAQGAGRGAFF.

The CDR3 DNA reads TGTGCCAGCTCCGGACAGGGGGGACTACGGCGCTTTGGCTACACCTTC. Its protein is CASSGQGGLRRFGYTF. The genes are TRBV19 and TRBJ1-2; TRBD1 agrees at 10 bases. The CDR3 sequence is 16 residues long. After removal of 9 bases from V and 7 bases from J, the junction contained 17 bases not matched to a gene. The germline CDR1 and CDR2 sequences are LNHDA and SQIVND (reference sequence).

The chain has TRBV7-2 and TRBJ1-2; weak D call: TRBD1 (6 bases). Between the trimmed V and J ends, which lost 1 base and 1 base, there was a span of 13 bases. The germline V gene has CDR1 SGHTA and CDR2 FQGNSA. The CDR3 runs to 16 residues. CDR3 residues: CASSLGQGSLNYGYTF. CDR3 coding DNA: TGTGCCAGCAGCTTAGGTCAGGGGTCTCTTAACTATGGCTACACCTTC.

The CDR3, as DNA: TGTGCCAGCAGGGACGGACAGGAAGGTGCCAATCAGCCCCAGCATTTT. Amino acids: CASRDGQEGANQPQHF. The V call is TRBV28, the J call TRBJ1-5; TRBD1 matches at 7 bases. Germline V gene lookup returns CDR1 MDHEN and CDR2 SYDVKM. This CDR3 region has 16 residues. V was clipped by 6 bases and J by 3 bases; unmatched bases: 11.

The chain uses TRBV24-1 and TRBJ2-1; D gene ambiguous. CDR1 and CDR2 (germline): KGHDR, SFDVKD. This CDR3 is built from 13 residues. The V end lost 4 bases, the J end lost 6 bases, and 9 bases lay between the germline ends. CDR3 sequence reads: CATSEQTLNEQFF. The CDR3, as DNA: TGTGCCACCAGTGAACAAACCCTCAATGAGCAGTTCTTC.

The genes are TRBV29-1 and TRBJ2-1; 9 positions match TRBD1. This CDR3 has 16 amino acids. Looked up from germline, CDR1 is SQVTM and CDR2 is ANQGSEA. The V segment lost 0 bases and the J segment 7 bases; nucleotides outside the gene matches: 10. The CDR3 DNA reads as TGCAGCGTTGAAGAGGGGTACAGGGGGCTAGTGAATGAGCAGTTCTTC. It translates to CSVEEGYRGLVNEQFF.

This chain uses TRBV3-1 (or the pseudogene TRBV3-2) with TRBJ2-7; D gene unclear. Trimming removed 4 bases at V and 5 bases at J, with 9 bases between. The germline CDR1 and CDR2 sequences are LGHDT and YNNKEL (reference sequence). The CDR3 has 12 amino acids. The CDR3 is CASSRIGHEQYF. CDR3 bases: TGTGCCAGCAGCCGTATTGGGCACGAGCAGTACTTC.

The chain joins TRBV5-4 to TRBJ1-2; the match to TRBD1 covers 7 bases. Germline trimming cut 2 bases from V and 3 bases from J; bases unmatched to any gene: 1. Looked up from germline, CDR1 is SGHNT and CDR2 is YYREEE (reference sequence). This CDR3 region has 13 residues. CDR3 nucleotides: TGTGCCAGCAGCTTAGGACAGGACTATGGCTACACCTTC. Amino acids: CASSLGQDYGYTF.

A single count supports this clone. The J gene is TRBJ2-1, the V gene TRBV11-2; D uncertain. V was clipped by 3 bases and J by 8 bases, with 14 bases between them. Germline CDR1 reads SGHAT; CDR2 reads FQNNGV. This CDR3 is built from 14 residues. The CDR3 sequence is CASSLSRLGDEQFF. In DNA form, the CDR3 reads TGTGCCAGCAGCTTGAGCCGGTTGGGCGATGAGCAGTTCTTC.

This sequence joins TRBV7-2 and TRBJ2-1, with D possibly TRBD2 on 5 matching bases. The V end was cut by 3 bases, the J end by 5 bases, with 17 bases between. Germline V gene data show CDR1 as SGHTA and CDR2 as FQGNSA. The CDR3 has 16 residues. CDR3 sequence (DNA): TGTGCCAGCAGCTTGATGACGACTACCCGCAACAATGAGCAGTTCTTC. It encodes CASSLMTTTRNNEQFF.

This clone showed up just a few times. The genes are TRBV21-1 and TRBJ1-5. TRBV21-1 is tagged as a pseudogene. This CDR3 has 13 amino acids. DNA for the CDR3: TGTGCCAGCACCGACTCCAGCAATCAGCCCCAGCATTTT. Its translation: CASTDSSNQPQHF.

V usage is TRBV9 and J usage is TRBJ2-1; TRBD1 matches 10 bases. J gave up 2 bases and V 0 bases, and 2 bases lay outside the gene matches. The CDR3 covers 16 residues. Germline CDR1 SGDLS, CDR2 YYNGEE. In nucleotides, the CDR3 is TGTGCCAGCAGCGTAGGGGGGACAGGGGCCTACAATGAGCAGTTCTTC. It specifies CASSVGGTGAYNEQFF.

This clone has at least ten counts. This rearrangement joins TRBV7-2 to TRBJ2-3, with TRBD1 identical over 9 bases. Germline V gives CDR1 SGHTA, CDR2 FQGNSA. The CDR3 spans 16 residues. V trimming: 5 bases; J trimming: 1 base; junction bases outside the gene matches: 7. CDR3 in amino acids: CASSPGQGGGTDTQYF. DNA for the CDR3: TGTGCCAGCAGCCCGGGACAGGGAGGTGGCACAGATACGCAGTATTTT.

This chain links TRBV19 with TRBJ2-3; the match to TRBD2 covers 8 bases. Germline V CDR1 and CDR2: LNHDA, SQIVND (reference sequence). J was trimmed by 4 bases and V by 5 bases; bases with no gene match: 5. CDR3 size: 14 residues. The CDR3 protein is CASSDGREADTQYF. For the CDR3, the DNA is TGTGCCAGTAGTGACGGGAGGGAGGCAGATACGCAGTATTTT.

The CDR3 DNA follows: TGTGCCAGCAGCTTAAGGGGGCTAGCGCCAGTTCTACGTCAAGAGACCCAGTACTTC. Its protein is CASSLRGLAPVLRQETQYF. This chain connects TRBV7-8 to TRBJ2-5; TRBD1 might be the D (7 bases). V lost 2 bases and J lost 2, with 24 bases in between. The CDR3 is 19 amino acids. Germline V CDR1 and CDR2: SGHVS, FQNEAQ.

The CDR3 coding sequence is TGTGCCAGCAGTTCCCCCAGGGTGGCGGCTTTCTTT. Its protein product is CASSSPRVAAFF. The chain recombines TRBV12-3 or TRBV12-4 with TRBJ1-1; D is perhaps TRBD1 (5 bases). This CDR3 contains 12 residues. Between the trimmed V and J ends, which lost 4 bases and 11 bases, there was a span of 14 bases.

The chain carries TRBV7-2 and TRBJ2-7, with 8 nucleotides matching TRBD1. V shed 5 bases and J 7 bases; nucleotides not matched to a gene: 10. Germline V CDR1 and CDR2: SGHTA, FQGNSA. The CDR3 loop spans 14 amino acids. DNA of the CDR3: TGTGCCAGCAGCCCCGCCGGACAGGGAAGGGAGCAGTACTTC. Translation gives CASSPAGQGREQYF. Based on the CDR3 plus reference TRBV7-2 and TRBJ2-7, the full variable domain is GAGVSQSPSNKVTEKGKDVELRCDPISGHTALYWYRQSLGQGLEFLIYFQGNSAPDKSGLPSDRFSAERTGGSVSTLTIQRTQQEDSAVYLCASSPAGQGREQYFGPGTRLTVT.

This chain joins TRBV11-2 and TRBJ2-5; 11 bases are a match to TRBD1. The CDR3 consists of 16 residues. The V and J ends lost 1 base and 3 bases, in that order; junction bases with no gene match: 4. Germline CDR1 is SGHAT and CDR2 is FQNNGV. The CDR3 DNA is TGTGCCAGCAGCTTAGTAGGACAGGGGGCTAAAGAGACCCAGTACTTC. This sequence encodes CASSLVGQGAKETQYF.

The CDR3 nucleotides read TGTGCCAGCAGTTTAGGGGCTTACAATGAGCAGTTCTTC. Translation gives CASSLGAYNEQFF. The gene calls are TRBV12-3 or TRBV12-4 and TRBJ2-1; D gene unclear. Trimming took off 1 base at V and 4 bases at J, with 5 bases between the two ends. The CDR3 covers 13 residues.

The table lists this clone with a few counts. The V call is TRBV6-6, the J call TRBJ1-4; maybe TRBD1 (5 bases). The CDR3 is made up of 14 amino acids. Germline V gene data show CDR1 as MNHNY and CDR2 as SVGAGI (reference sequence). V lost 6 bases, J lost 8 bases, and 16 bases lay in between. CDR3 sequence: CASSPMGGPEKLFF. For the CDR3, the DNA is TGTGCCAGCAGCCCCATGGGGGGTCCGGAAAAACTGTTTTTT.

V is TRBV7-3 and J is TRBJ2-5; 7 bases agree with TRBD2. J lost 5 bases, V lost 5 bases, and 8 bases had no gene match. Germline CDR1 reads SGHTA; CDR2 reads FQGTGA. CDR3 length equals 14 residues. CDR3 sequence reads: CASSPGAGWETQYF. The CDR3 coding sequence is TGTGCCAGCAGCCCGGGAGCGGGATGGGAGACCCAGTACTTC.

The genes are TRBV7-9 and TRBJ1-4; weak D call: TRBD1 (6 bases). Trimming stripped 3 bases from V and 0 bases from J, with 8 bases between. There are 15 residues in the CDR3. The germline V gene encodes CDR1 SEHNR and CDR2 FQNEAQ (reference sequence). CDR3 protein: CASSFWTATNEKLFF. The CDR3 nucleotides read TGTGCCAGCAGCTTCTGGACAGCAACTAATGAAAAACTGTTTTTT.